This is a list of T cell receptor beta chains from one sample in a study of blood T cell repertoires in COVID-19. TCRdb's copy holds only in-frame clones and misses some; the assay was immunoSEQ multiplex PCR. This repertoire shows approximately 250,000 clones, over 75% found once; its top ten account for 2.5% to 3.5%. Specimen: PBMCs or T cells enriched from blood (not recorded which). These receptors came from a woman aged 40-49 years who had been exposed to COVID-19. CDR3s include the opening cysteine and the closing phenylalanine or tryptophan. Fields, in order: clone size, CDR3 length, J gene, V gene, D gene, CDR3 DNA, CDR3 protein. A D gene is named only where the DNA matches it firmly. Size values are once, few and many counts, or a class for expanded clones, and some rows have none.

size: NA; length: 18; J: TRBJ1-5; V: TRBV4-2; D: TRBD1; DNA: TGTGCCAGCAGCCAATCATGGGACAGTGATCATAGCAATCAGCCCCAGCATTTT; CDR3: CASSQSWDSDHSNQPQHF
size: NA; length: 14; J: TRBJ2-7; V: TRBV5-1; D: NA; DNA: TGCGCCAGCACCCCCGCAGCAGGGGCCTACGAGCAGTACTTC; CDR3: CASTPAAGAYEQYF
size: NA; length: 13; J: TRBJ1-2; V: TRBV27; D: NA; DNA: TGTGCCAGCAGCCCGACAGCTCACTATGGCTACACCTTC; CDR3: CASSPTAHYGYTF
size: NA; length: 14; J: TRBJ1-1; V: TRBV6-4; D: TRBD1; DNA: TGTGCCAGCAGTGCTGGACAGGGGAACACTGAAGCTTTCTTT; CDR3: CASSAGQGNTEAFF
size: NA; length: 15; J: TRBJ1-5; V: TRBV19; D: TRBD1; DNA: TGTGCCAGTAACACACAGGGACAGGCCGCTCAGCCCCAGCATTTT; CDR3: CASNTQGQAAQPQHF
size: once; length: 14; J: TRBJ2-1; V: TRBV9; D: TRBD2; DNA: TGTGCCAGCAGCGTCCTGACTAGCGAGGATGAGCAGTTCTTC; CDR3: CASSVLTSEDEQFF
size: NA; length: 13; J: TRBJ1-1; V: TRBV6-5; D: NA; DNA: TGTGCCAGCAAACCAGGGGCGAACACTGAAGCTTTCTTT; CDR3: CASKPGANTEAFF
size: once; length: 15; J: TRBJ2-1; V: TRBV18; D: TRBD2; DNA: TGTGCCAGCTCACTCACGGGAGGGAGGTACAATGAGCAGTTCTTC; CDR3: CASSLTGGRYNEQFF
size: NA; length: 14; J: TRBJ1-2; V: TRBV28; D: NA; DNA: TGTGCCAGCAGTTTATTTCCAGGCACCTATGGCTACACCTTC; CDR3: CASSLFPGTYGYTF
size: NA; length: 15; J: TRBJ1-1; V: TRBV7-9; D: TRBD1; DNA: TGTGCCAGCAGCTTCCTGACAGGGGGCGGGACTGAAGCTTTCTTT; CDR3: CASSFLTGGGTEAFF
size: NA; length: 15; J: TRBJ2-1; V: TRBV28; D: TRBD2; DNA: TGTGCCAGCAGTTTAGAACTAGCGGTCGGCAATGAGCAGTTCTTC; CDR3: CASSLELAVGNEQFF
size: NA; length: 16; J: TRBJ1-5; V: TRBV2; D: NA; DNA: TGTGCCAGCAGTGAGTTAGGAGCCGGGGGTAGGCAGCCCCAGCATTTT; CDR3: CASSELGAGGRQPQHF
size: NA; length: 14; J: TRBJ1-6; V: TRBV2; D: NA; DNA: TGTGCCAGCAGTGACAGGGTCGGTAATTCACCCCTCCACTTT; CDR3: CASSDRVGNSPLHF
size: NA; length: 16; J: TRBJ2-3; V: TRBV7-9; D: TRBD2; DNA: TGTGCCAGCAGCCCCGGGACTAGCGGTAGCACAGATACGCAGTATTTT; CDR3: CASSPGTSGSTDTQYF
size: NA; length: 14; J: TRBJ2-3; V: TRBV7-2; D: NA; DNA: TGTGCCAGCAGCGATACTAAAGGCACAGATACGCAGTATTTT; CDR3: CASSDTKGTDTQYF
size: NA; length: 15; J: TRBJ2-1; V: TRBV7-7; D: NA; DNA: TGTGCCAGCAGCCCCAGGGTATTAATTAACAATGAGCAGTTCTTC; CDR3: CASSPRVLINNEQFF
size: NA; length: 11; J: TRBJ2-3; V: TRBV4-3; D: NA; DNA: TGCGCCAGCAGCCACCAATCTACGCAGTATTTT; CDR3: CASSHQSTQYF